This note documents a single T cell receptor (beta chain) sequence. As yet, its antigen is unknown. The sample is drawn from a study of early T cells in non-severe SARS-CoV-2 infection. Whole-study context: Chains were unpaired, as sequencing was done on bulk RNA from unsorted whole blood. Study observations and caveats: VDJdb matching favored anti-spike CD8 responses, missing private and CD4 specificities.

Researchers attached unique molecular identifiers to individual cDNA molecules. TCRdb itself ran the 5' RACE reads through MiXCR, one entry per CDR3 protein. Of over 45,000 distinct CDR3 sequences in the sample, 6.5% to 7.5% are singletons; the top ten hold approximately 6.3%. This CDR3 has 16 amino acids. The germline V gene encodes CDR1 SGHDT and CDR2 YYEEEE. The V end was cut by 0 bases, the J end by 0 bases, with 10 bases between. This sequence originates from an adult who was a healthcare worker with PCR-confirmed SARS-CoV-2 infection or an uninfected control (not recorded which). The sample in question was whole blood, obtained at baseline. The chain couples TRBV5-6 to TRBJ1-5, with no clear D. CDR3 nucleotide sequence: TGTGCCAGCAGCTTGGGGTCCACCTATAGCAATCAGCCCCAGCATTTT. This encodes CASSLGSTYSNQPQHF.